The text below deals with one T cell receptor (beta chain). This same CDR3 is encoded by further DNA sequences in the sample. Only in-frame clones appear in the TCRdb table, and some are missing; sequencing was by immunoSEQ multiplex PCR. The sample includes under 200,000 clones, roughly nine tenths seen only once; the top ten take about 1.6%. J lost 4 bases, V lost 3 bases, and 1 base had no gene match. The CDR3 contains 13 residues. CDR1 is KGHSH and CDR2 is LQKENI in the germline V gene. The data derive from a study of control samples from healthy donors and cancer patients. The chain employs TRBV18 and TRBJ2-5; 8 bases are a match to TRBD2. Sequences were obtained from blood. The TCR originated in a woman in her thirties in good health. The CDR3 bases are TGTGCCAGCTCACCCGGACTAGCAGAGACCCAGTACTTC. It encodes CASSPGLAETQYF.